Listed here are 19 T cell receptor beta chains from one sample, sequenced in a study of graft-versus-host responses after intestinal transplantation (dated by TCRdb to 2020 to 2022). The label giving this sample's time point can be read as: cells obtained before transplantation from donor or recipient. Antigens for these TCRs are unknown. Library creation used the immunoSEQ multiplex PCR assay. TCRdb carries this immuneACCESS record with in-frame sequences only. Its versions omit some clonotypes, under half of them owing to an unresolved V gene in the studies checked, with the rest unexplained. This sample has 80,000 to 100,000 clones in its table, and roughly 89% of those were observed once. The top ten clonotypes cover roughly 0.31% of the sample. The sample was unstimulated CD4+ T cells sorted from spleen or lymph node cells, taken before intestinal transplant. These receptors all stem from a human donor who received an intestinal transplant.

This chain links TRBV4-1 with TRBJ2-5, with TRBD2 matching over 9 bases. The germline gives CDR1 MGHRA, CDR2 YSYEKL. The CDR3 extends over 16 amino acids. After removal of 1 base from V and 5 bases from J, the junction contained 8 bases not matched to a gene. The CDR3 spells CASSQVAGGPGETQYF. CDR3 in DNA: TGCGCCAGCAGCCAAGTGGCGGGAGGGCCGGGGGAGACCCAGTACTTC.

The chain uses TRBV19 and TRBJ2-7, with 14 bases that match TRBD2. Germline lookup yields CDR1 LNHDA and CDR2 SQIVND (reference sequence). The junction had 3 bases not matched to a gene; V was cut back by 5 bases and J by 3 bases. There are 15 residues in the CDR3. CDR3 residues: CASSGLAGGFYEQYF. The CDR3 region has the DNA TGTGCCAGTAGTGGACTAGCGGGAGGCTTCTACGAGCAGTACTTC.

This clone was counted a single time. The chain uses TRBV5-1 and TRBJ2-7; D is possibly TRBD2 (5 bases). The CDR3 length is 11 residues. Trimming took off 2 bases at V and 6 bases at J, with 6 bases between the two ends. CDR1 and CDR2 from the germline V gene are SGHRS and YFSETQ. DNA of the CDR3: TGCGCCAGCAGCTTCCGGGGCGAGCAGTACTTC. Translating gives CASSFRGEQYF.

J is TRBJ1-2 and V is TRBV5-3, with D possibly matching TRBD1 (6 bases). TRBV5-3 falls under the ORF class, with uncertain function. V lost 3 bases to trimming and J lost 0 bases, with 15 bases between them. This CDR3 is built from 16 residues. The CDR3 is CARSWGPRTANYGYTF. The CDR3 nucleotides are TGTGCCAGAAGCTGGGGCCCGAGGACAGCTAACTATGGCTACACCTTC.

The table lists this clone with a count of one. V usage is TRBV5-6 and J usage is TRBJ2-1, with 8 bases matching TRBD1. The CDR3 runs to 14 residues. The germline V gene encodes CDR1 SGHDT and CDR2 YYEEEE. The V gene end was trimmed by 4 bases and the J gene end by 2 bases; junction bases not matched to a gene: 2. The CDR3 DNA reads as TGTGCCAGCAGCCCAGGGGGCGCCTACAATGAGCAGTTCTTC. It translates to CASSPGGAYNEQFF.

The chain has TRBV9 and TRBJ2-2; a weak D match, TRBD2 (6 bases). Germline CDR1 is SGDLS and CDR2 is YYNGEE. The V gene lost 0 bases and the J gene lost 3 bases, with 6 bases spanning the gap. The CDR3 consists of 14 residues. The CDR3 coding sequence is TGTGCCAGCAGCGTAGGGGAGGACACCGGGGAGCTGTTTTTT. Its translation is CASSVGEDTGELFF. The full variable domain, with the rest looked up from reference TRBV9 and TRBJ2-2, is DSGVTQTPKHLITATGQRVTLRCSPRSGDLSVYWYQQSLDQGLQFLIQYYNGEERAKGNILERFSAQQFPDLHSELNLSSLELGDSALYFCASSVGEDTGELFFGEGSRLTVL.

The gene calls are TRBV27 and TRBJ1-6; D perhaps matches TRBD1 (6 bases). Germline CDR1 reads MNHEY; CDR2 reads SMNVEV (reference sequence). The V end was cut by 5 bases, the J end by 6 bases, with 20 bases between. The CDR3 is 17 amino acids. CDR3 loop: CASSPRGARILNSPLHF. The CDR3, as DNA: TGTGCCAGCAGTCCTCGGGGGGCGCGGATTCTTAATTCACCCCTCCACTTT.

The rearrangement uses TRBV30 and TRBJ2-1, with 8 bases matching TRBD2. The V gene end was trimmed by 5 bases and the J gene end by 10 bases; junction bases not matched to a gene: 16. The CDR3 runs to 15 residues. Germline V lookup: CDR1 GTSNPN, CDR2 SVGIG (reference sequence). The CDR3 reads CAWASGTSLSLEQFF. The DNA for the CDR3 is TGTGCCTGGGCCTCCGGGACTAGTCTTTCGTTAGAGCAGTTCTTC.

This clone was seen only once. This rearrangement joins TRBV2 to TRBJ1-5, with 8 bases identical to TRBD1. J gave up 0 bases and V 5 bases, and 6 bases lay outside the gene matches. The CDR3 runs to 16 residues. Germline V gene lookup returns CDR1 SNHLY and CDR2 FYNNEI. The CDR3 loop is CASSPGTGVSNQPQHF. The CDR3 DNA is TGTGCCAGCAGTCCCGGGACAGGAGTTAGCAATCAGCCCCAGCATTTT.

Worth noting for this clone: The sample has other DNA sequences that encode this CDR3 too. The chain is built from TRBV9 and TRBJ2-2; 7 nucleotides match TRBD2. CDR3 length: 16 amino acids. Trimming at V came to 0 bases and at J to 2 bases, leaving 4 bases not matched to a gene. Germline V gene data show CDR1 as SGDLS and CDR2 as YYNGEE. CDR3 sequence: CASSVGLAANTGELFF. The CDR3 nucleotides read TGTGCCAGCAGCGTAGGGCTAGCGGCAAACACCGGGGAGCTGTTTTTT.

This clone was observed many times. The chain has TRBV4-1 and TRBJ2-1; D not resolved. Germline CDR1 is MGHRA and CDR2 is YSYEKL. Trimming took off 1 base at V and 4 bases at J, with 5 bases between the two ends. The CDR3 runs to 13 residues. CDR3 in amino acids: CASSQAPYNEQFF. In nucleotides, the CDR3 is TGCGCCAGCAGCCAAGCCCCTTACAATGAGCAGTTCTTC.

This chain connects TRBV7-2 to TRBJ2-7; 8 nucleotides align to TRBD2. Germline CDR1 is SGHTA and CDR2 is FQGNSA. V gave up 2 bases and J gave up 3 bases; unmatched junction bases: 6. This CDR3 spans 15 amino acids. As DNA, the CDR3 is TGTGCCAGCAGCTTAACCGGGACTAGGAGCTACGAGCAGTACTTC. As protein: CASSLTGTRSYEQYF. The entire variable domain, with the rest obtained from reference TRBV7-2 and TRBJ2-7, is as follows: GAGVSQSPSNKVTEKGKDVELRCDPISGHTALYWYRQSLGQGLEFLIYFQGNSAPDKSGLPSDRFSAERTGGSVSTLTIQRTQQEDSAVYLCASSLTGTRSYEQYFGPGTRLTVT.

The CDR3 region has the DNA TGTGCCAGCAGCGTAGGTGGGAGACTGGGGGGTACGCAGTATTTT. Translated: CASSVGGRLGGTQYF. The rearrangement links TRBV9 to TRBJ2-3; D may be TRBD2 (6 bases). Germline CDR1 reads SGDLS; CDR2 reads YYNGEE. CDR3 length: 15 amino acids. Trimming took off 0 bases at V and 8 bases at J, with 16 bases between the two ends.

CDR3 bases: TGTGCCAGCAGTCAGCGGGAGGGCCACGAGCAGTTCTTC. Encoded protein: CASSQREGHEQFF. This chain links TRBV6-5 with TRBJ2-1, with TRBD2 matching over 10 bases. Germline V gene data show CDR1 as MNHEY and CDR2 as SVGAGI. The CDR3 spans 13 residues. With 5 bases clipped from V and 10 bases from J, the junction kept 5 bases outside the gene matches.

The V and J genes are TRBV5-1 and TRBJ2-7, with a tentative D call TRBD2 (6 bases). Germline loops: CDR1 SGHRS, CDR2 YFSETQ. Between the trimmed V and J ends, which lost 7 bases and 3 bases, there was a span of 17 bases. The CDR3 consists of 14 residues. The CDR3 is CASGPRGNDYEQYF. The CDR3 DNA follows: TGCGCCAGCGGCCCCCGGGGGAACGACTACGAGCAGTACTTC. Full variable domain (rest looked up from reference TRBV5-1 and TRBJ2-7): KAGVTQTPRYLIKTRGQQVTLSCSPISGHRSVSWYQQTPGQGLQFLFEYFSETQRNKGNFPGRFSGRQFSNSRSEMNVSTLELGDSALYLCASGPRGNDYEQYFGPGTRLTVT.

This chain links TRBV29-1 with TRBJ2-7; D may be TRBD1 (5 bases). The V gene lost 4 bases and the J gene lost 3 bases, with 10 bases spanning the gap. Germline CDR1 is SQVTM and CDR2 is ANQGSEA. The CDR3 is 12 residues long. The CDR3 reads CSVADRNYEQYF. Written as DNA, the CDR3 is TGCAGCGTTGCTGACAGAAACTACGAGCAGTACTTC.

The rearrangement joins TRBV18 to TRBJ2-5; TRBD1 matches 8 bases. This CDR3 region has 16 residues. The trim removed 5 bases at V and 5 bases at J, leaving 13 bases unmatched. Germline assignment: CDR1 KGHSH and CDR2 LQKENI. DNA for the CDR3: TGTGCCAGCTCAACACGCGTAATGACAGGGGAGGAGACCCAGTACTTC. Its translation is CASSTRVMTGEETQYF.

This chain connects TRBV4-1 to TRBJ1-2, with D uncertain. The CDR3 has 15 amino acids. In germline, CDR1 is MGHRA, CDR2 YSYEKL. Trimming left V 0 bases short and J 2 bases short, with 10 bases between. CDR3 bases: TGCGCCAGCAGCCAAGACTTGAGTCCCAACTATGGCTACACCTTC. Protein: CASSQDLSPNYGYTF.

This rearrangement joins TRBV15 to TRBJ1-5; 8 nucleotides agree with TRBD1. CDR1 is LNHNV and CDR2 is YYDKDF in the germline V gene (reference sequence). Trimming at V came to 3 bases and at J to 6 bases, leaving 10 bases not matched to a gene. This CDR3 is built from 16 residues. In DNA form, the CDR3 reads TGTGCCACCAGCAGTGGACAGGGTAGGGTAGGTCAGCCCCAGCATTTT. It is translated as CATSSGQGRVGQPQHF.